This T cell receptor beta chain was recorded in a study of vaccination effects on CD4 cells after COVID-19. Broader study findings: Healthy vaccinees' vaccine-induced clones included only 1 of 255 that recognized common cold coronaviruses. Marked contraction was observed in infection-induced and vaccine-induced clones late after vaccination.

TCRdb keeps only in-frame clones here, not all; method: immunoSEQ multiplex PCR. The sample contains 52,000 or so clones, around 67% of which appear only once. The CDR3 is made up of 14 amino acids. Trimming shortened V by 5 bases and J by 2 bases, and 12 bases separated the two germline ends. Germline lookup yields CDR1 MNHNY and CDR2 SVGAGI (reference sequence). Sequencing was preceded by expansion of antigen-specific CD4+ T cells with viral peptide pools in the ViraFEST assay. With about ten days of culture completed, CD4+ T cells were isolated. Nobody among the vaccine recipients had prior SARS-CoV-2 infection (nucleocapsid antibodies were negative). Cultures of around 2.2 million PBMC per well contained about 11 IU/ml IL-2 plus 10 ug/ml peptides. Fresh IL-2-containing medium replaced half the medium on days 3 and 7. A remark on this clone: The target antigen is unknown.

The receptor was isolated from a human donor who received a COVID-19 vaccine. The material sequenced was CD4+ T cells from PBMCs cultured with SARS-CoV-2 spike peptides, taken before COVID-19 vaccination. This chain connects TRBV6-6 to TRBJ1-2; unclear D gene. The CDR3 nucleotides are TGTGCCAGCAGTCGTGAGAGTCGCAACTATGGCTACACCTTC. It specifies CASSRESRNYGYTF.